This T cell receptor (beta chain) derives from a study of T cell clones after liver transplantation. Study-wide context: Post-transplant blood was tracked for graft-donor-reactive T cell clones identified in a pre-transplant mixed lymphocyte reaction. Three of eight recipients were HCV-positive; others had non-autoimmune, non-viral indications. Samples came pre-transplant, pre-randomization before withdrawal, and post-randomization after withdrawal ended.

Study-wide points: Graft donor-reactive T cells may have migrated into the graft rather than being deleted.

This clone is medium-sized (0.01 to 0.1%) in the sample. The antigen remains undetermined. Germline lookup yields CDR1 LNHDA and CDR2 SQIVND (reference sequence). Trimming took 5 bases from V and 3 from J, leaving 10 bases between them. The CDR3 is 13 residues long. The data were produced by immunoSEQ multiplex PCR, yet TCRdb's version contains in-frame clones alone and is incomplete. The sample gives tens of thousands of clones, less than 85% of which show up once; about 2.5% is in the top ten. This material consisted of CD4+ T cells from blood, taken at the 22-month timepoint. The sequence derives from a human patient who received a liver transplant. Some T cells may have come from the graft donor. The chain is built from TRBV19 and TRBJ1-1, with D possibly TRBD1 on 5 matching bases. CDR3 loop: CASSVAGDTEAFF. Here the CDR3 DNA reads TGTGCCAGTAGTGTCGCGGGGGACACTGAAGCTTTCTTT.